These 2 T cell receptor beta chains were all obtained from the same sample, sequenced in a study of blood T cells in healthy people across ages. The authors ran a second PCR of about 7 to 11 cycles using a sample-barcoded 5' primer and a J-beta primer mix. TCRdb itself ran the 5' RACE reads through MiXCR, one entry per CDR3 protein. The sample lists some 890,000 distinct CDR3 sequences, 25% to 35% occurring once. The same specimen was also included in a second study, on T cells of mothers and their children.

Specimen: blood. The receptors were gathered from a woman between 35 and 50 years old in good health.

This clonotype appeared many times. The chain is built from TRBV7-9 and TRBJ2-5, with D perhaps TRBD2 (5 bases). The CDR3 sequence is 15 residues long. Germline loops: CDR1 SEHNR, CDR2 FQNEAQ (reference sequence). V lost 1 base and J 5 bases, leaving 14 bases between the germline ends. CDR3 sequence: CASSLGQAVEETQYF. In DNA, the CDR3 is TGTGCCAGCAGCTTAGGGCAAGCGGTTGAGGAGACCCAGTACTTC. The entire variable domain, with the rest obtained from reference TRBV7-9 and TRBJ2-5, is as follows: DTGVSQNPRHKITKRGQNVTFRCDPISEHNRLYWYRQTLGQGPEFLTYFQNEAQLEKSRLLSDRFSAERPKGSFSTLEIQRTEQGDSAMYLCASSLGQAVEETQYFGPGTRLLVL.

This clonotype was seen at least ten times. This chain joins TRBV20-1 and TRBJ2-7; 11 nucleotides agree with TRBD1. The ends lost 3 bases at V and 7 bases at J; junction bases unmatched: 14. The CDR3 has 16 amino acids. From germline, CDR1 is DFQATT and CDR2 SNEGSKA (reference sequence). The CDR3: CSASRPKDRGPEEQYF. In nucleotides, the CDR3 is TGCAGTGCTAGTCGCCCGAAGGACAGGGGGCCGGAGGAGCAGTACTTC.